A selection of T cell receptor beta chains follows, all from one sample in a study of blood T cell repertoires in COVID-19. Some clones are missing from TCRdb's copy, which holds only in-frame ones; the method was immunoSEQ multiplex PCR. The table has 70,000 to 95,000 clones, roughly 89% seen once. The sample comprised peripheral blood. Receptors were obtained from a man between 50 and 59 years old with acute or convalescent COVID-19. The CDR3 runs from the conserved cysteine through the conserved F or W. The order of the fields is V gene, CDR3 protein.

V: TRBV7-6; CDR3: CASSLRGVWETQYF
V: TRBV11-2; CDR3: CASSLGASFNTEAFF
V: TRBV4-3; CDR3: CASSSGGPGGYTF
V: TRBV2; CDR3: CASKRGNSPLHF
V: TRBV15; CDR3: CATSPRPRGKTEAFF
V: TRBV5-1; CDR3: CASSTGTDRFIGELFF
V: TRBV9; CDR3: CASSPGGGSYNSPLHF
V: TRBV6-5; CDR3: CASRLGTISTDTQYF
V: TRBV2; CDR3: CASKIDRGVNEKLFF
V: TRBV27; CDR3: CASRVPLAAPQETQYF
V: TRBV5-1; CDR3: CASSSARQSVDSGNTIYF
V: TRBV3-1/TRBV3-2; CDR3: CASSLNTETSETQYF
V: TRBV4-1; CDR3: CASSQGWRPQPQHF
V: TRBV15; CDR3: CATSGGKRQGSNQPQHF
V: TRBV6-5; CDR3: CASSYSRGNSYEQYF
V: TRBV10-2; CDR3: CASSDLGLAGGPGELFF
V: TRBV6-2/TRBV6-3; CDR3: CASSSSYRGGETQYF
V: TRBV2; CDR3: CASTPSYNEQFF
V: TRBV5-6; CDR3: CASSLVRGPPYEQYF
V: TRBV12-3/TRBV12-4; CDR3: CASSLAQGWEQYF
V: TRBV28; CDR3: CASSFSTGWSYEQYF
V: TRBV6-1; CDR3: CASTEGGYQPQHF
V: TRBV2; CDR3: CASSEGQGGPPQHF
V: TRBV5-6; CDR3: CASSLGQGEYGNTIYF
V: TRBV7-4; CDR3: CASSLAQDRQYEQYF
V: TRBV27; CDR3: CASSDQGAYTLDTQYF
V: TRBV14; CDR3: CASSQAETGYNSPLHF